These 5 T cell receptor beta chains came from one sample sequenced in a study of T cells in Graves' hyperthyroidism and ophthalmopathy. There were TCR beta CDR3 regions amplified from RNA transcripts. TCR CDR3 regions were first amplified by RT-PCR with HTBI primers. TCRdb recomputed calls from the multiplex PCR reads with MiXCR, one row per CDR3 protein. The table records about 300,000 distinct CDR3 sequences, 15% to 20% of them present only once. The sample was blood. The receptors derive from a young man with Graves' hyperthyroidism.

This clonotype was seen many times. V and J are TRBV11-2 and TRBJ2-2; a weak D match, TRBD1 (6 bases). The CDR3 length is 14 residues. V lost 5 bases and J 3 bases, leaving 10 bases between the germline ends. Germline V gives CDR1 SGHAT, CDR2 FQNNGV. CDR3 sequence: CASSPRGYTGELFF. DNA for the CDR3: TGTGCCAGCAGCCCCAGGGGTTACACCGGGGAGCTGTTTTTT.

This clonotype was recorded many times. The chain uses TRBV30 and TRBJ1-1; D gene unclear. The V gene lost 4 bases and the J gene lost 0 bases, with 6 bases spanning the gap. CDR1 GTSNPN and CDR2 SVGIG come from the germline V gene (reference sequence). The CDR3 covers 12 residues. The CDR3 reads CAWKWLNTEAFF. The CDR3 bases are TGTGCCTGGAAATGGTTGAACACTGAAGCTTTCTTT.

This clonotype was detected many times. The chain is built from TRBV2 and TRBJ2-2; the D is unclear. The CDR3 has 11 amino acids. Germline CDR1 SNHLY, CDR2 FYNNEI. Between the trimmed V and J ends, which lost 7 bases and 5 bases, there was a span of 5 bases. Here the CDR3 reads CASTGTGELFF. CDR3 in DNA: TGTGCCAGCACGGGTACCGGGGAGCTGTTTTTT.

This clonotype was found once. CDR3 protein: CASSKLQLVSGNTIYF. Written as DNA, the CDR3 is TGTGCCAGTAGTAAGCTGCAACTGGTCTCTGGAAACACCATATATTTT. The chain is built from TRBV19 and TRBJ1-3, with unresolved D. Germline CDR1 LNHDA, CDR2 SQIVND (reference sequence). Deletions cut 4 bases from V and 0 bases from J, with 13 bases between. The CDR3 is made up of 16 amino acids.

This CDR3 reads CASRISGFNYGYTF. The CDR3 DNA reads TGCGCCAGCAGAATCTCGGGGTTTAACTATGGCTACACCTTC. V is TRBV5-1 and J is TRBJ1-2, with unresolved D. This CDR3 region has 14 residues. Germline V lookup: CDR1 SGHRS, CDR2 YFSETQ. The V and J ends lost 5 bases and 1 base respectively, with 12 bases between them.